A single sample is the source of the 15 T cell receptor beta chains below, sequenced in a study of blood T cell repertoires in COVID-19. The repertoire was sequenced with immunoSEQ multiplex PCR; TCRdb's copy has only in-frame clones and lacks some. The sample lists about 200,000 clones; over 75% were seen once. Sample: peripheral blood. The receptor source for this set is a man between 50 and 59 years old with COVID-19, enrolled during active disease.

The chain has TRBV7-2 and TRBJ2-7, with D perhaps matching TRBD2 (6 bases). V lost 1 base to trimming and J lost 3 bases, with 7 bases between them. Germline V lookup: CDR1 SGHTA, CDR2 FQGNSA. This CDR3 spans 13 amino acids. In nucleotides, the CDR3 is TGTGCCAGCAGCTTAGAGACTAGCTACGAGCAGTACTTC. This codes for CASSLETSYEQYF.

The chain recombines TRBV30 with TRBJ2-5, with 12 bases that match TRBD2. V gave up 3 bases and J gave up 4 bases; unmatched junction bases: 6. The CDR3 covers 15 residues. The germline V gene encodes CDR1 GTSNPN and CDR2 SVGIG (reference sequence). The CDR3 loop reads CAWSRTSGNSETQYF. CDR3 DNA: TGTGCCTGGAGCCGGACTAGCGGGAATTCAGAGACCCAGTACTTC.

CDR3 in amino acids: CASSPWTGGNEQYF. CDR3 DNA sequence: TGTGCCAGCAGCCCATGGACAGGGGGCAACGAGCAGTACTTC. This sequence joins TRBV7-9 and TRBJ2-7, with 11 bases matching TRBD1. The junction had 5 bases not matched to a gene; V was cut back by 5 bases and J by 5 bases. Germline-derived CDR1 and CDR2 are SEHNR and FQNEAQ (reference sequence). CDR3 length: 14 amino acids.

This clone was counted a few times. This rearrangement joins TRBV10-1 to TRBJ1-1, with 10 nucleotides matching TRBD1. The J segment lost 6 bases and the V segment lost 6 bases, leaving 10 bases of the junction unmatched. Germline values: CDR1 WNHNN, CDR2 SYGVQD (reference sequence). CDR3 length equals 15 residues. The CDR3 nucleotides read TGCGCCAGCAGGATTTGGGGACAGGGGATCCCTGAAGCTTTCTTT. It codes for CASRIWGQGIPEAFF.

This chain connects TRBV27 to TRBJ2-3; 7 bases are shared with TRBD1. The V gene's germline CDR1 is MNHEY and CDR2 SMNVEV (reference sequence). Trimming cost V 1 base and J 4 bases; bases outside gene matches: 5. The CDR3 totals 15 residues. The CDR3 protein is CASSLWQGDADTQYF. As DNA, the CDR3 is TGTGCCAGCAGTTTATGGCAGGGGGACGCAGATACGCAGTATTTT.

The genes are TRBV5-6 and TRBJ2-7, with D unresolved. Germline lookup yields CDR1 SGHDT and CDR2 YYEEEE. The V gene lost 2 bases and the J gene lost 6 bases, with 9 bases spanning the gap. The CDR3 sequence is 12 residues long. DNA for the CDR3: TGTGCCAGCAGCTTACGGGTGGTCGAGCAGTACTTC. Encoded protein: CASSLRVVEQYF.

The chain uses TRBV9 and TRBJ2-1, with 7 bases that match TRBD2. V shed 0 bases and J 1 base; nucleotides not matched to a gene: 4. The CDR3 covers 16 residues. Germline V gene data show CDR1 as SGDLS and CDR2 as YYNGEE. CDR3 loop: CASSVVLGGSYNEQFF. The CDR3 DNA reads as TGTGCCAGCAGCGTAGTTTTGGGGGGGTCCTACAATGAGCAGTTCTTC.

This chain links TRBV5-4 with TRBJ2-7, with 14 bases lining up with TRBD2. The V gene's germline CDR1 is SGHNT and CDR2 YYREEE (reference sequence). The CDR3 runs to 14 residues. Trimming at V came to 4 bases and at J to 6 bases, leaving 3 bases not matched to a gene. In DNA, the CDR3 is TGTGCCAGCAGCACGGGACTAGCGGGAGTCGAGCAGTACTTC. It yields the protein CASSTGLAGVEQYF.

The chain carries TRBV7-9 and TRBJ2-3; 10 nucleotides match TRBD2. This CDR3 has 15 amino acids. Germline V gene data show CDR1 as SEHNR and CDR2 as FQNEAQ (reference sequence). The ends lost 4 bases at V and 4 bases at J; junction bases unmatched: 5. The CDR3 region has the DNA TGTGCCAGCAGCTCTAGCGGGGGTTCGTCAGATACGCAGTATTTT. Its protein is CASSSSGGSSDTQYF.

This chain joins TRBV19 and TRBJ1-2; 10 nucleotides line up with TRBD1. The CDR3 covers 15 residues. Germline CDR1 LNHDA, CDR2 SQIVND (reference sequence). After removal of 9 bases from V and 5 bases from J, the junction contained 12 bases not matched to a gene. The CDR3 is CASGDRGRDRYGYTF. DNA of the CDR3: TGTGCCAGCGGGGACAGGGGAAGGGATCGGTATGGCTACACCTTC.

This rearrangement joins TRBV18 to TRBJ1-3, with a possible D match to TRBD1 (6 bases). V gave up 0 bases and J gave up 3 bases, with 12 bases separating them. CDR3 size: 16 residues. CDR1 KGHSH and CDR2 LQKENI come from the germline V gene. This CDR3 reads CASSPPAGVVGNTIYF. The CDR3 DNA sequence: TGTGCCAGCTCACCACCGGCAGGGGTAGTTGGAAACACCATATATTTT.

V and J are TRBV5-6 and TRBJ1-6; a possible D gene is TRBD1 (5 bases). The CDR3 length is 17 residues. From germline, CDR1 is SGHDT and CDR2 YYEEEE. Trimming shortened V by 2 bases and J by 9 bases, and 21 bases separated the two germline ends. The CDR3 loop reads CASSLFAQGSNSSPLHF. The DNA of the CDR3 is TGTGCCAGCAGCTTATTCGCCCAGGGCAGCAACTCTTCACCCCTCCACTTT.

The V gene is TRBV2, the J gene TRBJ1-5; the D gene is possibly TRBD1 (6 bases). The CDR3 sequence is 14 residues long. The germline V and J ends were trimmed by 2 bases and 5 bases, with 10 bases remaining between them. In germline, CDR1 is SNHLY, CDR2 FYNNEI. The CDR3 DNA follows: TGTGCCAGCAGTGAATACAGGGTTGATCAGCCCCAGCATTTT. The encoded protein is CASSEYRVDQPQHF. The entire variable domain, with the rest obtained from reference TRBV2 and TRBJ1-5, is as follows: EPEVTQTPSHQVTQMGQEVILRCVPISNHLYFYWYRQILGQKVEFLVSFYNNEISEKSEIFDDQFSVERPDGSNFTLKIRSTKLEDSAMYFCASSEYRVDQPQHFGDGTRLSIL.

The genes are TRBV29-1 and TRBJ2-7; TRBD1 might be the D (6 bases). The CDR3 contains 14 residues. The germline V gene has CDR1 SQVTM and CDR2 ANQGSEA. Between the trimmed V and J ends, which lost 4 bases and 2 bases, there was a span of 15 bases. Here the CDR3 DNA reads TGCAGCGTTGCTCCCGGGACACCGGCCTACGAGCAGTACTTC. It translates to CSVAPGTPAYEQYF.

This chain joins TRBV12-3 or TRBV12-4 and TRBJ2-7, with 8 bases that match TRBD1. Losses at the gene ends were 7 bases for V and 4 bases for J; bases not matched to a gene: 6. This CDR3 contains 13 residues. The CDR3 here is CASTLDRGYEQYF. The CDR3 bases are TGTGCCAGCACTCTAGACAGGGGATACGAGCAGTACTTC.